This T cell receptor (beta chain) was recovered during a study of cytomegalovirus exposure and HLA in healthy donors (dated by TCRdb to the late 2010s). Context from the whole study: An earlier analysis of 587 of the donors reported roughly 270 Gb of sequence data and some 100 million unique TCR beta sequences from 150 million to 200 million T cells. An early release that covered about 600 HLA-typed donors contained 300 to 350 gigabases of sequencing data and 65 million to 100 million unique TCR sequences. The genetic ancestry cluster associated with self-reported Caucasian donors included about 81% of the 398 genotyped donors. The study aimed to test whether signatures of past pathogen exposure could be identified by cataloging public T cell receptors. Using immunosequencing, the study profiled T cell repertoires from 666 subjects and related those repertoires to cytomegalovirus serostatus. Along with the approximately 650-subject first cohort, a separate validation cohort of around 120 different subjects was used. High-throughput TCR immunosequencing, statistical association of individual TCRs with disease status, and machine learning were combined to predict cytomegalovirus infection status. To study patterns of TCR occurrence, a later analysis re-analyzed previously published TCR beta repertoires from hundreds of donors and added high-resolution HLA genotyping. The later analysis used no new phenotypic data to find candidate immune exposures, relying instead on TCR beta sequences and their occurrence across donors. In an earlier analysis of 550 to 700 of the donors, high-throughput TCR beta sequencing was used to judge whether each TCR beta V gene segment behaved as functional or pseudogenic. Alongside the repertoire data, information on donor age, sex, ethnicity and CMV serostatus was compiled. In a later genetic analysis, genome-wide SNP genotypes for about three fifths of the roughly 670 donors were used, and that subset was treated as a discovery cohort. All discovery cohort repertoires had been generated on a single sequencing platform. HLA typing included class I and class II loci at four-digit resolution. The number of typed donors differed by locus: about 629-640 for A, B, C, DRB1 and DQB1; 522 for DQA1; approximately 600 for DPA1; and some 450 for DPB1. Roughly five DR-DQ haplotypes were handled as single units for association and clustering, since linkage in the cohort was strong. Among 398 genotyped donors of the cohort, an average of approximately 250,000 unique TCR beta nucleotide sequences were sequenced per donor, around 20% of them non-productive. Paper-wide results and their limitations: This cohort had only TCR beta chains sequenced, and the lack of alpha or paired-chain data limited which features could be detected. Linkage disequilibrium might explain the correlated functional status among segregating V segments, but an unknown experimental factor could not be ruled out. Because some donors lacked HLA typing at each locus, the association tests relied only on the typed subset. A later genetic analysis reported fewer N-insertions in productive TCRs among donors in an Asian-associated ancestry cluster than the roughly 700-donor mean. The authors suggested that the approach could potentially be generalized to other disease states and immunological phenotypes. In a later analysis, most CMV-associated TCR beta chains were found to appear HLA-restricted, with HLA associations seemingly driven largely by CMV exposure. A later genetic analysis associated a missense DCLRE1C variant with V-gene and J-gene trimming of TCR beta chains, and an independent cohort replicated the association. In vitro tests confirmed that a few of the cytomegalovirus-associated TCR beta chains recognize cytomegalovirus antigens. A later analysis reported that several top co-occurrence clusters appeared linked to parvovirus B19, influenza, CMV and Epstein-Barr virus. A later analysis found that HLA-associated TCR beta chains were more clonally expanded and had lower generation probabilities than equally common non-associated chains. A cluster of highly shared sequence variants was judged likely to represent a technical artifact of the sequencing pipeline. Presence/absence analyses assumed roughly uniform sequencing depth across donors, an assumption that may not hold. An earlier analysis of approximately 530 of the donors showed that most TCR beta V segments appeared in productive rearrangements either about 87% or about 30% of the time, which broadly matched IMGT annotations. Around 16 rarely observed V segments, including chromosome 9 orphons, were excluded from the earlier analysis of about 500 of the donors because counts were too low. A further reported finding was that TCR beta sequences accurately predicted the HLA-A and HLA-B alleles for most subjects in the first cohort. A later analysis found that TCR association rates varied across HLA loci, with DRB1 alleles showing the most associated TCRs and HLA-C alleles the fewest. When HLA alleles, especially DR and DQ, strongly co-occurred, attributing TCR associations to individual alleles was difficult. The classifier was reported to diagnose cytomegalovirus status with high specificity and sensitivity in both the original cohort and the validation cohort. The only immune exposure information available for the cohort was CMV serostatus. While some public TCRs were present in many individuals, most TCR sequences turned up only very rarely across donors. In the study, some 160 TCR beta chains were listed as associated with cytomegalovirus. A later analysis associated 15,000 to 20,000 TCR beta sequences with specific HLA alleles at a false discovery rate of 0.05.

On this clone: It has no known antigen specificity. Base qualities are not provided; no much larger clone lies one nucleotide away.

The cohort consisted of 650 to 700 healthy bone marrow donors. All cohort members were sampled while nominally healthy, although unrecorded immune exposures were likely present. The donor tested CMV seropositive, placing the donor among the 310 or so seropositive members of the cohort. Every donor gave a peripheral blood sample, and the peripheral blood mononuclear cells from that sample were used for TCR beta sequencing. Genomic DNA extraction from the blood cell samples was performed with the Qiagen DNeasy Blood Extraction Kit. Libraries were made using the immunoSEQ multiplex PCR assay. For the multiplex PCR, a mixture combining 60 forward primers for TCR Vbeta segments and 13 reverse primers for TCR Jbeta segments was used. The CDR3 region of rearranged TCR beta genes was amplified from genomic DNA with a multiplex PCR assay. The amplified TCR beta libraries were sequenced on the Illumina HiSeq System as 87-base-pair reads. In the source study's methods: Across the roughly 600 repertoires, a later analysis counted about 81 million unique TCR beta chains, roughly 11 million of which were shared by at least two donors. Raw reads were error-corrected and collapsed into unique sequences with a nearest-neighbor algorithm that merged closely related sequences to remove PCR and sequencing errors. To assign V, D and J gene segments, CDR3 sequences were aligned to IMGT reference sequences. Each retained sequence needed at least a six-nucleotide match to both a V gene segment and a J gene segment. A rearrangement was called productive if the CDR3 had no stop codons and remained in frame with V and J, and every other rearrangement was called non-productive. Following IMGT convention, CDR3 was defined as the stretch from the second conserved V-encoded cysteine up to the conserved J-encoded phenylalanine. The earlier analysis of about 610 of the donors excluded any sequence lacking an unambiguous match to a single V gene segment. An earlier analysis of fewer than 750 of the donors classified V segments as functional when productive rearrangements were above 56.7% and as segregating when the standard deviation between donors was above 5%. A statistical classification framework was developed to diagnose cytomegalovirus status using the catalog of TCR beta chain sequences. V and J gene assignment, in a later analysis, came from comparing TCR nucleotide sequences with IMGT/GENE-DB human TR gene sequences. In a later analysis, CDR3 sequences and most-parsimonious VDJ recombination scenarios were assigned using the TCRdist pipeline. A later analysis defined each TCR beta chain by its CDR3 amino acid sequence plus V-gene family, and excluded reads lacking a unique V-gene family. To address suspected cross-contamination and a sequencing artifact, a later analysis removed roughly 580 highly shared, low-generation-probability nucleotide sequences. For each public chain, a later analysis derived a clonal expansion index from normalized ranks of inferred template counts within each repertoire. In a later analysis, generation probabilities were computed with a VDJ recombination model fitted to out-of-frame rearrangements, and the resulting probabilities were checked against IGoR. Hypergeometric tests were used in a later analysis to score TCR-TCR, TCR-HLA and TCR-CMV co-occurrence, with a repertoire-size bias correction applied to the TCR pairs. False discovery rates were estimated in a later analysis by permuting HLA or CMV assignments 20 times. In a later analysis, co-occurring TCRs were grouped with DBSCAN, and TCRdist sequence similarity was added when clustering was performed within HLA-allele-positive subsets. Repertoires with fewer than 30,000 or more than 120,000 public chains, plus five repertoires with anomalous nucleotide sharing, were excluded from co-occurrence clustering. TCRdb stores this immuneACCESS table with in-frame sequences only. Part of the clones is absent; in the studies checked, under half of the shortfall reflects unresolved V genes, and no reason is known for the rest. Clone size and V and J calls were adopted from that table, with D and trimming inferred from the DNA. For this sample the table gives around 110,000 clones, of which about 74% were detected only once. The ten most abundant clones make up 4.8% of the sample.

Sequencing used PBMCs. This sequence originates from a man aged 25 to 40 in good health and CMV-seropositive.

The DNA reads as follows: TGTGCCAGCAGTTACATCCTCTATGGCTACACCTTC. It is translated as CASSYILYGYTF. The sequence is built from TRBV6-6 and TRBJ1-2; no confident D gene assignment can be made. The germline V gene (reference sequence) yields MNHNY for CDR1 and SVGAGI for CDR2. The trim is 2 bases for V and 4 bases for J, with a gap of 5 bases between the germline ends. The CDR3 runs 12 amino acids, cysteine and phenylalanine included. Solely the CDR3 DNA is kept, with 36 bases framed from the first base.